This T cell receptor (beta chain) was found in a study of T cell responses to AZD1222 COVID-19 vaccine. Study findings and constraints: Repertoires were obtained solely post-peak T cell response.

Sequenced by immunoSEQ multiplex PCR; TCRdb stores in-frame clones only, minus some. The sample includes about 130,000 clones, 84% of them seen just once. Germline loops: CDR1 KGHSH, CDR2 LQKENI. V lost 6 bases and J lost 2; bases outside the gene matches: 5. This CDR3 has 14 amino acids. A note on this clone: Its antigen remains unknown.

V and J are TRBV18 and TRBJ1-2; 8 bases align to TRBD1. The sequence derives from an adult in good health. The specimen comprised peripheral blood, sampled on day 0 of AZD1222 vaccination. In nucleotides, the CDR3 is TGTGCCAGCTCCCCGGACAGGGCCAACTATGGCTACACCTTC. Translation gives CASSPDRANYGYTF. Full variable domain (missing parts from reference TRBV18 and TRBJ1-2): NAGVMQNPRHLVRRRGQEARLRCSPMKGHSHVYWYRQLPEEGLKFMVYLQKENIIDESGMPKERFSAEFPKEGPSILRIQQVVRGDSAAYFCASSPDRANYGYTFGSGTRLTVV.